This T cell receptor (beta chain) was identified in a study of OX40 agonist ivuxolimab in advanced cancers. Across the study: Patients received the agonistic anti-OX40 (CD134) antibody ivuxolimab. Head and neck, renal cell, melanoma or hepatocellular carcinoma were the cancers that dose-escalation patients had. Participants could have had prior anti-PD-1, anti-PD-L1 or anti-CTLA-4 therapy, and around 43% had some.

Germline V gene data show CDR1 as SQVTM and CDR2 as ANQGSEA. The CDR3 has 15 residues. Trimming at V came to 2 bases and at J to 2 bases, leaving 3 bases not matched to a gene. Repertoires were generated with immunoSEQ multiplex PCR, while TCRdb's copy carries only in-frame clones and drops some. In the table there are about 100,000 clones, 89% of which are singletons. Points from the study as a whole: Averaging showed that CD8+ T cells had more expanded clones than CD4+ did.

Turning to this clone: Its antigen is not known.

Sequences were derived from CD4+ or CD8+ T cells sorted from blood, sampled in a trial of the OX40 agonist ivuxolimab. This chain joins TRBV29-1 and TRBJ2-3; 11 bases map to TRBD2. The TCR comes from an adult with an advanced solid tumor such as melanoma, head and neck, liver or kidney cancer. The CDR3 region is CSVELAGGYTDTQYF. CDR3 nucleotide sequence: TGCAGCGTTGAACTAGCGGGGGGCTACACAGATACGCAGTATTTT.